One and the same sample provided the 29 T cell receptor beta chains below, sequenced in a study of CD8 T cells in ankylosing spondylitis. One entry per CDR3 protein, called by TCRdb with MiXCR from the 5' RACE reads. Seen here are under 250,000 distinct CDR3 sequences, 5.5% to 7.5% observed once, and the top ten hold approximately 15%. These TCRs are of unknown antigen specificity. Overall study findings and caveats: Seemingly characteristic of ankylosing spondylitis blood was a TCR beta motif consisting of roughly 8 highly homologous variants.

The sequenced sample consisted of blood, either unsorted or a sorted T cell fraction (not recorded which). Every receptor here comes from a male donor with ankylosing spondylitis.

This clonotype was counted at least ten times. The chain combines TRBV29-1 with TRBJ1-1, with D maybe TRBD1 (6 bases). The CDR3 is made up of 14 amino acids. V shed 5 bases and J shed 0 bases, with 13 bases lying between them. Germline values: CDR1 SQVTM, CDR2 ANQGSEA. The CDR3 is CSVLTGLLNTEAFF. The CDR3 DNA is TGCAGCGTTCTAACAGGGCTCCTGAACACTGAAGCTTTCTTT.

This clonotype was picked up a small number of times. The J gene is TRBJ2-5, the V gene TRBV14; D assignment may be TRBD1 or TRBD2 (6 bases each). This CDR3 spans 16 amino acids. Trimming left V 1 base short and J 5 bases short, with 17 bases between. Per germline, CDR1 SGHDN and CDR2 FVKESK. The CDR3 region has the DNA TGTGCCAGCAGCCAAGCAGGGGAATGGCTAGCGGAGACCCAGTACTTC. Protein: CASSQAGEWLAETQYF. Full variable domain (outside the CDR3, taken from reference TRBV14 and TRBJ2-5): EAGVTQFPSHSVIEKGQTVTLRCDPISGHDNLYWYRRVMGKEIKFLLHFVKESKQDESGMPNNRFLAERTGGTYSTLKVQPAELEDSGVYFCASSQAGEWLAETQYFGPGTRLLVL.

The CDR3 nucleotides are TGTGCCAGCAGCCATACAGGGTTCTCGGATGGCTACACCTTC. Protein sequence: CASSHTGFSDGYTF. The chain uses TRBV7-9 and TRBJ1-2, with D perhaps TRBD1 (6 bases). The CDR3 extends over 14 amino acids. With 5 bases removed from V and 6 bases from J, the gap between germline ends came to 16 bases. The germline CDR1 and CDR2 sequences are SEHNR and FQNEAQ (reference sequence).

This clonotype appeared a few times. The chain carries TRBV29-1 and TRBJ2-3; no definite D call. The V end was cut by 6 bases, the J end by 4 bases, with 20 bases between. The CDR3 has 15 amino acids. Looked up from germline, CDR1 is SQVTM and CDR2 is ANQGSEA. The CDR3 region is CSVNGRSPTSDTQYF. The DNA of the CDR3 is TGCAGCGTCAACGGACGCAGCCCGACCTCAGATACGCAGTATTTT.

This clonotype occurred many times. V gene TRBV13 combines with J gene TRBJ2-1; 8 bases match TRBD1. J gave up 0 bases and V 5 bases, and 6 bases lay outside the gene matches. Looked up from germline, CDR1 is PRHDT and CDR2 is FYEKMQ (reference sequence). The CDR3 consists of 16 residues. CDR3 sequence: CASSTSDRASYNEQFF. DNA of the CDR3: TGTGCCAGCAGCACATCGGACAGGGCCTCCTACAATGAGCAGTTCTTC.

This clonotype was detected many times. The V and J genes are TRBV20-1 and TRBJ2-7, with D perhaps assigned TRBD1 or TRBD2 (5 bases each). The V and J ends lost 4 bases and 2 bases respectively, with 12 bases between them. The CDR3 sequence is 13 residues long. In germline, CDR1 is DFQATT, CDR2 SNEGSKA (reference sequence). The CDR3 loop is CSANWGRTYEQYF. In DNA, the CDR3 is TGCAGTGCTAATTGGGGGAGAACCTACGAGCAGTACTTC.

This clonotype showed up many times. The chain is built from TRBV29-1 and TRBJ2-7; 8 nucleotides align to TRBD1. V lost 1 base, J lost 2 bases, and 10 bases stayed unmatched. The CDR3 loop spans 16 amino acids. Germline-derived CDR1 and CDR2 are SQVTM and ANQGSEA. In DNA form, the CDR3 reads TGCAGCGTTGAAGGAGGAGGGACAGGTGGGACCTACGAGCAGTACTTC. Translation gives CSVEGGGTGGTYEQYF.

This clonotype was observed at least ten times. This rearrangement joins TRBV12-3 or TRBV12-4 to TRBJ2-7; TRBD1 agrees at 9 bases. Germline trimming cut 3 bases from V and 4 bases from J; bases unmatched to any gene: 7. The CDR3 is made up of 15 amino acids. CDR3 region: CASSFDRGVRYEQYF. CDR3 nucleotide sequence: TGTGCCAGCAGTTTTGACAGGGGGGTAAGGTACGAGCAGTACTTC.

This clonotype was observed many times. The J gene is TRBJ2-3, the V gene TRBV27, with 7 bases lining up with TRBD2. The CDR3 covers 16 residues. Looked up from germline, CDR1 is MNHEY and CDR2 is SMNVEV (reference sequence). After removal of 5 bases from V and 2 bases from J, the junction contained 10 bases not matched to a gene. For the CDR3, the DNA is TGTGCCAGCAGTCTCCTAGAGCGGGGACCCACAGATACGCAGTATTTT. Encoded protein: CASSLLERGPTDTQYF.

In this sample, this clonotype turned up many times. The V gene is TRBV7-9, the J gene TRBJ2-7, with TRBD2 matching 7 bases. The junction had 3 bases not matched to a gene; V was cut back by 5 bases and J by 2 bases. This CDR3 spans 13 amino acids. Germline CDR1 and CDR2: SEHNR and FQNEAQ (reference sequence). The CDR3 region is CASSDGLAYEQYF. The CDR3 DNA reads as TGTGCCAGCAGCGACGGACTAGCCTACGAGCAGTACTTC.

This clonotype occurred a few times. The chain is built from TRBV29-1 and TRBJ1-1; 9 bases map to TRBD1. The CDR3 runs 12 residues. Germline V gives CDR1 SQVTM, CDR2 ANQGSEA. The junction had 3 bases not matched to a gene; V was cut back by 7 bases and J by 3 bases. The DNA for the CDR3 is TGCAGCGGAGACAGGGGGGACACTGAAGCTTTCTTT. It yields the protein CSGDRGDTEAFF.

This clonotype was counted ten times or more. The chain couples TRBV12-3 or TRBV12-4 to TRBJ2-2; D not certain. The CDR3 covers 12 residues. Trimming took 8 bases from V and 2 from J, leaving 6 bases between them. CDR3 nucleotides: TGTGCCAGCGGCGGTAACACCGGGGAGCTGTTTTTT. It codes for CASGGNTGELFF.

This clonotype has a handful of counts. The V call is TRBV29-1, the J call TRBJ1-2; 7 bases line up with TRBD1. Germline CDR1 SQVTM, CDR2 ANQGSEA. The CDR3 is made up of 13 amino acids. The J segment lost 7 bases and the V segment lost 7 bases, leaving 12 bases of the junction unmatched. Here the CDR3 DNA reads TGCAGCGCTCCCGACGGGACAGAAGTTGGCTACACCTTC. Protein: CSAPDGTEVGYTF.

There are many counts of this clonotype. The chain carries TRBV29-1 and TRBJ2-5; no clear D. The CDR3 is 12 amino acids. With 4 bases removed from V and 2 bases from J, the gap between germline ends came to 8 bases. The germline V gene has CDR1 SQVTM and CDR2 ANQGSEA. In DNA form, the CDR3 reads TGCAGCGTTGTGGCGGTTCAAGAGACCCAGTACTTC. It translates to CSVVAVQETQYF.

This clonotype was picked up many times. The gene calls are TRBV12-3 or TRBV12-4 and TRBJ1-2; no firm D call. The CDR3 consists of 14 residues. The V and J ends lost 3 bases and 7 bases respectively, with 15 bases between them. The CDR3 bases are TGTGCCAGCAGTTTTGGTCTCCGGGCCGGTGGCTACACCTTC. Its protein product is CASSFGLRAGGYTF.

This clonotype was observed a handful of times. The J gene is TRBJ2-1, the V gene TRBV7-2; the match to TRBD2 covers 15 bases. The V gene's germline CDR1 is SGHTA and CDR2 FQGNSA. J was trimmed by 2 bases and V by 0 bases; bases with no gene match: 5. This CDR3 is built from 19 residues. The DNA of the CDR3 is TGTGCCAGCAGCTTAGCTGGAGGACTAGCGGGGGGGACCTACAATGAGCAGTTCTTC. This codes for CASSLAGGLAGGTYNEQFF.

On this clonotype itself: A much bigger clone sits one base away, suggesting this may be a read error. The chain couples TRBV21-1 to TRBJ1-1. TRBV21-1 is flagged as a pseudogene. The CDR3 is 11 residues long. The CDR3 loop reads CASGQETEAFF. The CDR3 DNA is TGTGCCAGCGGTCAGGAGACTGAAGCTTTCTTT.

Many counts were recorded for this clonotype. This rearrangement joins TRBV4-2 to TRBJ1-1; D unresolved. The germline CDR1 and CDR2 sequences are LGHNA and YNFKEQ. V lost 1 base to trimming and J lost 3 bases, with 6 bases between them. This CDR3 region has 13 residues. The chain's CDR3 is CASSQVGDTEAFF. CDR3 nucleotides: TGTGCCAGCAGCCAAGTCGGGGACACTGAAGCTTTCTTT.

This clonotype was observed many times. V gene TRBV5-1 combines with J gene TRBJ2-1; 9 bases align to TRBD2. Germline V lookup: CDR1 SGHRS, CDR2 YFSETQ. V lost 3 bases, J lost 5 bases, and 9 bases stayed unmatched. The CDR3 runs 16 residues. The CDR3 here is CASSSMGLAVDNEQFF. The CDR3 DNA follows: TGCGCCAGCAGCTCAATGGGACTAGCAGTCGACAATGAGCAGTTCTTC.

This clonotype was recorded many times. This sequence joins TRBV10-2 and TRBJ2-1; TRBD1 or TRBD2 may be the D gene (6 bases each). Germline lookup yields CDR1 WSHSY and CDR2 SAAADI. V lost 0 bases and J 8 bases, leaving 11 bases between the germline ends. The CDR3 covers 14 residues. CDR3 sequence reads: CASSESARGDEQFF. As DNA, the CDR3 is TGCGCCAGCAGTGAGTCTGCTAGGGGGGATGAGCAGTTCTTC.

This clonotype has at least ten counts. This chain uses TRBV24-1 with TRBJ2-7; 10 nucleotides match TRBD1. CDR1 and CDR2 (germline): KGHDR, SFDVKD. The CDR3 sequence is 15 residues long. V gave up 2 bases and J gave up 3 bases; unmatched junction bases: 3. The CDR3 region has the DNA TGTGCCACCAGTGATTCCGGGACAGGGGACTACGAGCAGTACTTC. Protein: CATSDSGTGDYEQYF.

This clonotype was seen many times. J is TRBJ2-1 and V is TRBV7-9; TRBD2 matches 8 bases. CDR3 length equals 15 residues. Trimming cost V 5 bases and J 7 bases; bases outside gene matches: 10. The germline CDR1 and CDR2 sequences are SEHNR and FQNEAQ (reference sequence). The CDR3 sequence: CASSPTSGGWNEQFF. CDR3 bases: TGTGCCAGCAGCCCCACTAGCGGAGGGTGGAATGAGCAGTTCTTC.

This clonotype was observed at least ten times. CDR3 nucleotides: TGTGCCAGCAGCCCCGGACAGGGGCTGACTAACTATGGCTACACCTTC. This encodes CASSPGQGLTNYGYTF. The rearrangement links TRBV7-8 to TRBJ1-2, with TRBD1 identical over 9 bases. J lost 0 bases, V lost 5 bases, and 7 bases had no gene match. The CDR3 has 16 amino acids. Germline lookup yields CDR1 SGHVS and CDR2 FQNEAQ.

This rearrangement joins TRBV7-6 to TRBJ2-1, with a tentative D call TRBD1 (5 bases). The CDR3 has 13 amino acids. V was clipped by 5 bases and J by 6 bases, with 11 bases between them. CDR1 is SGHVS and CDR2 is FNYEAQ in the germline V gene. CDR3 coding DNA: TGTGCCAGCAGCCCCGCAGGGTCCAATGAGCAGTTCTTC. Its protein product is CASSPAGSNEQFF. The whole variable domain, filled in from reference TRBV7-6 and TRBJ2-1, reads GAGVSQSPRYKVTKRGQDVALRCDPISGHVSLYWYRQALGQGPEFLTYFNYEAQQDKSGLPNDRFSAERPEGSISTLTIQRTEQRDSAMYRCASSPAGSNEQFFGPGTRLTVL.

This clonotype has ten or more counts. The rearrangement links TRBV20-1 to TRBJ1-4, with D uncertain. CDR1 and CDR2 (germline): DFQATT, SNEGSKA (reference sequence). There are 13 residues in the CDR3. V was cut by 6 bases and J by 4 bases, with 12 bases left in between. The CDR3 reads CSAARPVNEKLFF. The CDR3 region has the DNA TGCAGTGCAGCCAGACCGGTTAATGAAAAACTGTTTTTT.

This clonotype was detected ten times or more. The chain has TRBV11-2 and TRBJ2-5, with 7 bases matching TRBD1. Germline V lookup: CDR1 SGHAT, CDR2 FQNNGV. J was trimmed by 1 base and V by 10 bases; bases with no gene match: 3. The CDR3 is 12 residues long. For the CDR3, the DNA is TGTGCCATAGGGACAGTCCAAGAGACCCAGTACTTC. This codes for CAIGTVQETQYF.

The table lists this clonotype with a few counts. This chain uses TRBV24-1 with TRBJ2-1; D is unresolved. The CDR3 sequence is 12 residues long. V was trimmed by 5 bases and J by 5 bases, leaving 6 bases between them. The germline gives CDR1 KGHDR, CDR2 SFDVKD. The CDR3 here is CATSVTNNEQFF. The CDR3 bases are TGTGCCACCAGTGTCACCAACAATGAGCAGTTCTTC.

This clonotype was seen repeatedly, ten times or more. This chain joins TRBV7-6 and TRBJ2-1; D unclear. This CDR3 has 13 residues. Per germline, CDR1 SGHVS and CDR2 FNYEAQ. The V gene lost 2 bases and the J gene lost 8 bases, with 10 bases spanning the gap. This chain's CDR3 is CASSLLLRDEQFF. CDR3 nucleotide sequence: TGTGCCAGCAGCTTATTATTACGCGATGAGCAGTTCTTC.

V and J are TRBV19 and TRBJ1-6, with D hard to call. Germline V CDR1 and CDR2: LNHDA, SQIVND (reference sequence). Trimming removed 6 bases at V and 0 bases at J, with 15 bases between. The CDR3 contains 17 residues. CDR3 residues: CASSLNDGSSYNSPLHF. DNA of the CDR3: TGTGCCAGTAGCTTGAATGACGGGAGCTCCTATAATTCACCCCTCCACTTT.